This is a list of T cell receptor beta chains from one sample in a study of neurological immune-mediated disorders. Using its own MiXCR run on the 5' RACE reads, TCRdb lists one record per CDR3 protein. In the table there are tens of thousands of distinct CDR3 sequences, approximately 10% of which are singletons. The material sequenced was PBMCs. These receptors originate from a woman aged 30 to 39 with HTLV-1-associated myelopathy (HAM/TSP). Each CDR3 is given without its conserved first and last residue. The order of the fields is clone size, J gene, V gene, CDR3 protein. Size tells how often a clone was seen (once, few, many) or the class of an expanded clone, and some rows leave it out.

many,TRBJ1-2,TRBV24-1,ATSDSGTGDHGYT
many,TRBJ2-1,TRBV9,ASSPPERGRYNEQF
many,TRBJ2-3,TRBV20-1,SARRGPGTDTQY
many,TRBJ2-3,TRBV10-3,AISVYGGKSDTQY
.,TRBJ1-6,TRBV11-2,ASSQTLGTINSSLH
many,TRBJ2-3,TRBV5-1,ASSLERGRGTDTQY
.,TRBJ2-5,TRBV18,ASSPWGETQY
many,TRBJ2-1,TRBV5-1,ASSPGDRDYNEQF
few,TRBJ1-3,TRBV5-1,ASSQPEGNTIY
.,TRBJ1-2,TRBV6-1,ASTPTGLSYGYT
many,TRBJ2-4,TRBV20-1,SAQTGPPRDIQY
many,TRBJ1-2,TRBV5-1,ASSKPGDYGYT
many,TRBJ1-1,TRBV20-1,SAREEGQWNTEAF
many,TRBJ2-3,TRBV20-1,STPGVAGSTDTQY
few,TRBJ2-7,TRBV27,ASSWQGAYEQY
many,TRBJ2-1,TRBV29-1,SVRTYYNEQF
many,TRBJ1-2,TRBV29-1,SVLENYGYT
many,TRBJ1-6,TRBV4-1,ASSQVSDRGGNSPLH
many,TRBJ2-3,TRBV20-1,SAKIRVADTQY
many,TRBJ1-1,TRBV5-6,ASSLLYPTEAF
many,TRBJ2-2,TRBV24-1,ATSGGGDAGELF
.,TRBJ2-2,TRBV11-2,ASSSVKGQGNGELF
many,TRBJ2-1,TRBV7-9,ASSPRIGGYNEQF
many,TRBJ2-7,TRBV27,ASGGGVMTYEQY
many,TRBJ1-3,TRBV12-3/TRBV12-4,ASRGTGGNRNTIY
many,TRBJ2-7,TRBV5-1,ASSLSSSGGFNEQY
many,TRBJ2-6,TRBV27,ATRSGANVLT
.,TRBJ2-3,TRBV29-1,SVTGGISTDTQY
few,TRBJ1-2,TRBV7-8,ASSQETGTGARWSYGYT
many,TRBJ1-6,TRBV20-1,SARQDNNSPLH
few,TRBJ2-1,TRBV19,ASSVTGGGRNEQF
many,TRBJ2-7,TRBV20-1,SARGDYDYEQY
many,TRBJ2-3,TRBV11-2,ASSSGLAGEVLTDTQY
many,TRBJ1-1,TRBV5-1,ASSVGTTIQEAF
.,TRBJ2-3,TRBV20-1,SANGARLTDTQY
many,TRBJ1-4,TRBV5-1,ASSPNPSSLATNEKLF
many,TRBJ2-2,TRBV5-1,ASSLRTSGGPNTGELF
many,TRBJ1-1,TRBV10-3,AISVMGENTEAF
many,TRBJ1-4,TRBV6-6,ASSYKRVGNEKLF
many,TRBJ2-4,TRBV5-1,ASSPEPTGGNIQY
many,TRBJ1-6,TRBV12-3/TRBV12-4,ASSSGVHNSPLH
many,TRBJ2-1,TRBV20-1,SARVDPEGRGQF
many,TRBJ2-3,TRBV12-3/TRBV12-4,ASRIAGATDTQY
.,TRBJ1-2,TRBV6-5,ASSYGYSAGGGYT
many,TRBJ1-6,TRBV5-1,ASSLAGQYNSPLH